One and the same sample provided the 32 T cell receptor beta chains below, sequenced in a study of cytomegalovirus exposure and HLA in healthy donors. The PCR ran on 60 Vbeta and 13 Jbeta primers. Sequencing used immunoSEQ multiplex PCR; TCRdb keeps in-frame clones, though not all of them. The sample has 170,000 or so clones; about three quarters are singletons. The sample was PBMCs. These receptors originate from a woman in her forties or fifties in good health and CMV-seropositive.

The gene calls are TRBV18 and TRBJ2-7; 11 bases are shared with TRBD2. This CDR3 comprises 16 residues. Germline assignment: CDR1 KGHSH and CDR2 LQKENI. The junction had 8 bases not matched to a gene; V was cut back by 4 bases and J by 3 bases. CDR3 in DNA: TGTGCCAGCTCACTAGCCGGGACTAGCGGAAACTACGAGCAGTACTTC. This gives the protein CASSLAGTSGNYEQYF.

The chain employs TRBV11-2 and TRBJ1-2; the D is unclear. V gave up 3 bases and J gave up 0 bases, with 11 bases separating them. The CDR3 is 15 amino acids. The germline V gene encodes CDR1 SGHAT and CDR2 FQNNGV. The CDR3 DNA follows: TGTGCCAGCAGCTTCCTACAGATTTCTAACTATGGCTACACCTTC. Residues: CASSFLQISNYGYTF.

The chain recombines TRBV27 with TRBJ1-1, with a tentative D call TRBD1 (5 bases). V was pared by 5 bases and J by 5 bases, with 9 bases between. There are 12 residues in the CDR3. Germline CDR1 reads MNHEY; CDR2 reads SMNVEV (reference sequence). The DNA for the CDR3 is TGTGCCAGCAGTGGGGGGGGAACTGAAGCTTTCTTT. Amino acids: CASSGGGTEAFF.

The chain joins TRBV14 to TRBJ2-2; D might be TRBD1 (6 bases). Germline loops: CDR1 SGHDN, CDR2 FVKESK. The CDR3 runs 16 residues. V lost 4 bases, J lost 2 bases, and 14 bases lay in between. Here the CDR3 DNA reads TGTGCCAGCAGCCTCAAACAGGGATTCAACACCGGGGAGCTGTTTTTT. This translates into CASSLKQGFNTGELFF. Supplemented by reference TRBV14 and TRBJ2-2, the full variable domain reads EAGVTQFPSHSVIEKGQTVTLRCDPISGHDNLYWYRRVMGKEIKFLLHFVKESKQDESGMPNNRFLAERTGGTYSTLKVQPAELEDSGVYFCASSLKQGFNTGELFFGEGSRLTVL.

This sequence joins TRBV6-1 and TRBJ2-1; 9 bases are shared with TRBD2. The CDR3 spans 16 residues. V lost 2 bases and J lost 7; bases outside the gene matches: 9. The germline gives CDR1 MNHNS, CDR2 SASEGT. The CDR3 DNA is TGTGCCAGCAGTGAAAGGATGGCGGGGGGGCCAAATGAGCAGTTCTTC. Protein sequence: CASSERMAGGPNEQFF.

A note on this clone: At one end, the junction sequence differs from germline, possibly due to a read error. The chain joins TRBV7-8 to TRBJ1-4, with 8 nucleotides matching TRBD1. The germline CDR1 and CDR2 sequences are SGHVS and FQNEAQ. The CDR3 sequence is 15 residues long. As DNA, the CDR3 is TGTGCCAGCAGCTCTGGACAGGGTTCTAATGAAAAACTGGTTTTT. This codes for CASSSGQGSNEKLVF.

The chain recombines TRBV6-4 with TRBJ2-1, with TRBD2 identical over 11 bases. CDR3 length: 16 amino acids. Trimming cost V 6 bases and J 3 bases; bases outside gene matches: 7. The V gene's germline CDR1 is MRHNA and CDR2 SNTAGT. CDR3 sequence: CASSRLAGRFYNEQFF. The CDR3, as DNA: TGTGCCAGCAGCCGACTAGCGGGACGTTTCTACAATGAGCAGTTCTTC.

V gene TRBV18 combines with J gene TRBJ1-4, with 7 bases matching TRBD1. The CDR3 runs 14 residues. Germline V gene sequence: CDR1 KGHSH, CDR2 LQKENI. The V segment lost 2 bases and the J segment 8 bases; nucleotides outside the gene matches: 5. The CDR3 nucleotides read TGTGCCAGCTCACCAAGGGGGCCAGGGGAAAAACTGTTTTTT. This sequence encodes CASSPRGPGEKLFF.

This clone was counted ten times or more. V gene TRBV6-5 combines with J gene TRBJ1-2; tentative D call: TRBD1 (5 bases). The germline CDR1 and CDR2 sequences are MNHEY and SVGAGI. This CDR3 is built from 14 residues. Trimming cost V 4 bases and J 5 bases, with 14 bases left between them. CDR3 coding DNA: TGTGCCAGCAGTTCCCAGGGTGGAGGGTATGGCTACACCTTC. Encoded protein: CASSSQGGGYGYTF.

The CDR3 bases are TGTGCCAGCAGCTTATTGGGACAGAGCTCTGGAAACACCATATATTTT. Its protein is CASSLLGQSSGNTIYF. J is TRBJ1-3 and V is TRBV11-3; TRBD1 aligns across 7 bases. The germline V gene has CDR1 SGHNT and CDR2 YENEEA. V gave up 2 bases and J gave up 0 bases; unmatched junction bases: 4. The CDR3 loop spans 16 amino acids.

V usage is TRBV11-2 and J usage is TRBJ1-2, with 8 bases identical to TRBD1. From germline, CDR1 is SGHAT and CDR2 FQNNGV. The CDR3 extends over 15 amino acids. V lost 5 bases and J lost 4; bases outside the gene matches: 9. CDR3 amino acids: CASSPQGDRFYGYTF. CDR3 DNA sequence: TGTGCCAGCAGCCCCCAGGGGGACAGGTTCTATGGCTACACCTTC.

This chain joins TRBV27 and TRBJ2-7, with 7 bases aligning to TRBD2. The J segment lost 5 bases and the V segment lost 5 bases, leaving 12 bases of the junction unmatched. The CDR3 consists of 15 residues. Germline V gene lookup returns CDR1 MNHEY and CDR2 SMNVEV (reference sequence). CDR3 DNA: TGTGCCAGCAGTGTGAGGGAGGGGATTGAGGACGAGCAGTACTTC. It yields the protein CASSVREGIEDEQYF.

This chain uses TRBV11-3 with TRBJ1-2; no definite D call. CDR1 is SGHNT and CDR2 is YENEEA in the germline V gene. The length of the CDR3 is 13 residues. Trimming removed 1 base from V and 4 bases from J, with 7 bases in between. Here the CDR3 reads CASSLGAAYGYTF. DNA for the CDR3: TGTGCCAGCAGCTTAGGGGCAGCCTATGGCTACACCTTC.

This clone appeared once. The chain recombines TRBV11-2 with TRBJ1-2; no reliable D call. With 5 bases removed from V and 5 bases from J, the gap between germline ends came to 6 bases. CDR1 is SGHAT and CDR2 is FQNNGV in the germline V gene. This CDR3 comprises 11 residues. DNA of the CDR3: TGTGCCAGCAGCCCAGGTTATGGCTACACCTTC. Translation: CASSPGYGYTF.

A few counts support this clone. J is TRBJ2-1 and V is TRBV15; 8 nucleotides agree with TRBD2. This CDR3 comprises 16 residues. CDR1 is LNHNV and CDR2 is YYDKDF in the germline V gene (reference sequence). After removal of 0 bases from V and 7 bases from J, the junction contained 8 bases not matched to a gene. The CDR3 region has the DNA TGTGCCACCAGCAGAGAGTTTGGGCTAGCGGGTAATGAGCAGTTCTTC. This translates into CATSREFGLAGNEQFF.

This clone was observed once. The chain has TRBV4-3 and TRBJ2-3, with 8 bases matching TRBD2. The length of the CDR3 is 13 residues. V gave up 8 bases and J gave up 4 bases; unmatched junction bases: 5. Germline-derived CDR1 and CDR2 are LGHNA and YSLEER. This chain's CDR3 is CASSGGLADTQYF. The CDR3 coding sequence is TGCGCCAGCTCCGGGGGACTAGCAGATACGCAGTATTTT.

With regard to this clone: The junction does not match germline at one end; this may be a read error. This chain links TRBV18 with TRBJ2-1; TRBD2 matches at 8 bases. This CDR3 has 16 amino acids. From germline, CDR1 is KGHSH and CDR2 LQKENI. CDR3 sequence (DNA): TGTGTCAGCTCCCTCACTAGCGGCATCTCCTACAATGAGCAGTTCTTC. The encoded protein is CVSSLTSGISYNEQFF.

Turning to this clone: The junction departs from the called germline gene at one end, perhaps through a read error. DNA for the CDR3: TGTGCCGGTAGTATAATGGCGGGGCAGGACGGTGGCTACACCTTC. Translation gives CAGSIMAGQDGGYTF. The chain combines TRBV19 with TRBJ1-2, with a tentative D call TRBD1 (5 bases). Germline lookup yields CDR1 LNHDA and CDR2 SQIVND (reference sequence). The CDR3 is 15 residues long.

The chain is built from TRBV6-1 and TRBJ1-1, with unresolved D. Germline V gene lookup returns CDR1 MNHNS and CDR2 SASEGT. The length of the CDR3 is 14 residues. The V gene lost 1 base and the J gene lost 1 base, with 7 bases spanning the gap. The DNA of the CDR3 is TGTGCCAGCAGTGAAGAGATAGCGAACACTGAAGCTTTCTTT. Amino acids: CASSEEIANTEAFF.

The J gene is TRBJ1-5, the V gene TRBV6-6; 10 bases line up with TRBD1. Trimming removed 6 bases from V and 2 bases from J; junction bases left unmatched: 4. This CDR3 is built from 15 residues. CDR1 and CDR2 from the germline V gene are MNHNY and SVGAGI (reference sequence). CDR3 sequence reads: CASRSTGGGNQPQHF. CDR3 bases: TGTGCCAGCAGGTCGACAGGGGGCGGCAATCAGCCCCAGCATTTT.

This clone came up once. The chain carries TRBV6-5 and TRBJ1-2; tentative D call: TRBD1 (6 bases). Per germline, CDR1 MNHEY and CDR2 SVGAGI. CDR3 length: 13 residues. Trimming left V 2 bases short and J 8 bases short, with 12 bases between. The CDR3 is CASSYNRASGYTF. CDR3 sequence (DNA): TGTGCCAGCAGTTACAACAGGGCTTCGGGCTACACCTTC.

Only one count was recorded for this clone. This chain links TRBV4-3 with TRBJ1-1; D is unclear. Germline V gene sequence: CDR1 LGHNA, CDR2 YSLEER. With 3 bases removed from V and 4 bases from J, the gap between germline ends came to 15 bases. This CDR3 has 15 amino acids. The DNA for the CDR3 is TGCGCCAGCAGCCAGTCCCGGGTGGTTATCACTGAAGCTTTCTTT. Protein sequence: CASSQSRVVITEAFF.

This sequence joins TRBV7-6 and TRBJ2-7; D is perhaps TRBD1 (6 bases). The CDR3 extends over 13 amino acids. V lost 5 bases, J lost 5 bases, and 13 bases lay in between. Germline-derived CDR1 and CDR2 are SGHVS and FNYEAQ. CDR3 nucleotides: TGTGCCAGCAGCCAAAACAGGGTTGACGAGCAGTACTTC. It yields the protein CASSQNRVDEQYF.

This sequence joins TRBV4-1 and TRBJ1-3; TRBD1 matches 7 bases. From germline, CDR1 is MGHRA and CDR2 YSYEKL. The CDR3 sequence is 15 residues long. V shed 1 base and J 4 bases; nucleotides not matched to a gene: 4. CDR3: CASSQALDRGNTIYF. The CDR3 bases are TGCGCCAGCAGCCAAGCATTGGACAGGGGAAACACCATATATTTT.

The chain uses TRBV29-1 and TRBJ2-1; the D is unclear. The CDR3 has 13 residues. Germline CDR1 and CDR2: SQVTM and ANQGSEA. The V gene lost 4 bases and the J gene lost 3 bases, with 10 bases spanning the gap. The CDR3 reads CSVATPHYNEQFF. In DNA, the CDR3 is TGCAGCGTTGCGACTCCTCACTACAATGAGCAGTTCTTC.

The chain recombines TRBV11-3 with TRBJ2-7, with D possibly TRBD1 on 6 matching bases. Looked up from germline, CDR1 is SGHNT and CDR2 is YENEEA. The CDR3 contains 15 residues. Trimming cost V 1 base and J 3 bases, with 13 bases left between them. The CDR3 loop reads CASSLGGQWDYEQYF. The CDR3 DNA follows: TGTGCCAGCAGCTTAGGAGGACAGTGGGACTACGAGCAGTACTTC.

The rearrangement joins TRBV9 to TRBJ2-2, with D tentatively TRBD2 (7 bases). V dropped 4 bases and J dropped 5 bases, with 18 bases sitting between them. CDR3 length: 16 residues. Germline V gene data show CDR1 as SGDLS and CDR2 as YYNGEE. CDR3 DNA: TGTGCCAGCAGCCGTGGAGGGGGGGGACGGACCGGGGAGCTGTTTTTT. Translating it yields CASSRGGGGRTGELFF.

The chain carries TRBV5-4 and TRBJ2-1; 9 bases are a match to TRBD2. V was clipped by 4 bases and J by 4 bases; unmatched bases: 9. This CDR3 has 16 amino acids. Germline loops: CDR1 SGHNT, CDR2 YYREEE (reference sequence). CDR3 sequence reads: CASSPEASGAYNEQFF. The CDR3, as DNA: TGTGCCAGCAGCCCCGAGGCTAGCGGGGCTTACAATGAGCAGTTCTTC.

The rearrangement links TRBV18 to TRBJ2-5, with 9 bases fitting TRBD2. Germline lookup yields CDR1 KGHSH and CDR2 LQKENI. This CDR3 contains 15 residues. The trim removed 3 bases at V and 2 bases at J, leaving 4 bases unmatched. The CDR3, as DNA: TGTGCCAGCTCACCTCGTAGCGGGGGACAAGAGACCCAGTACTTC. Its protein is CASSPRSGGQETQYF.

V and J are TRBV4-2 and TRBJ2-3; D is perhaps TRBD1 (5 bases). Trimming shortened V by 8 bases and J by 1 base, and 13 bases separated the two germline ends. The CDR3 consists of 14 residues. CDR1 is LGHNA and CDR2 is YNFKEQ in the germline V gene. DNA for the CDR3: TGTGCCAGCGGAAGACAGTCCGGCACAGATACGCAGTATTTT. It encodes CASGRQSGTDTQYF.

The rearrangement links TRBV7-8 to TRBJ1-2; tentatively, D is TRBD1 (5 bases). Germline V lookup: CDR1 SGHVS, CDR2 FQNEAQ. The CDR3 is 13 amino acids. Trimming cost V 1 base and J 11 bases, with 14 bases left between them. CDR3 loop: CASSLEAGTLYTF. CDR3 nucleotide sequence: TGTGCCAGCAGCTTAGAGGCGGGGACCCTTTACACCTTC.

The CDR3 DNA follows: TGTGCCAGCAGTCCCAGGGGGCCAGGGGAAAAACTGTTTTTT. Protein: CASSPRGPGEKLFF. The gene calls are TRBV6-6 and TRBJ1-4, with TRBD1 matching over 8 bases. The V gene's germline CDR1 is MNHNY and CDR2 SVGAGI (reference sequence). Trimming removed 5 bases from V and 8 bases from J; junction bases left unmatched: 7. The CDR3 runs to 14 residues.